This section outlines one T cell receptor (beta chain) sequence together with its context. This entry belongs to a study of control samples from healthy donors and cancer patients. Profiling relied on immunoSEQ multiplex PCR, and the TCRdb table lists in-frame clones only, not all of them. The sample records over 100,000 clones, around 92% being singletons. Germline CDR1 reads SGDLS; CDR2 reads YYNGEE. V dropped 0 bases and J dropped 4 bases, with 10 bases sitting between them. The CDR3 consists of 14 residues. Sequenced: blood. V gene TRBV9 combines with J gene TRBJ1-1, with TRBD1 as a possible D gene (6 bases). The TCR comes from a woman aged 50 to 60 in good health. The CDR3 reads CASSVGRGGTEAFF. CDR3 bases: TGTGCCAGCAGCGTAGGGAGGGGGGGCACTGAAGCTTTCTTT.